This TCR beta chain stems from a study of identical twins. The study, taken as a whole, reports: Whereas memory repertoires showed no such difference, abundant cord blood beta clonotypes carried fewer insertions. Shared out-of-frame alpha sequences (those common to twins) showed excess low generation probability.

Trimming took 8 bases from V and 2 from J, leaving 12 bases between them. The V gene's germline CDR1 is SNHLY and CDR2 FYNNEI. The CDR3 runs 14 residues. The table lists this clonotype with many counts. Its specificity is not known. MiXCR, applied by TCRdb to the 5' RACE reads, yields one record per CDR3 protein. Of 690,000 or so distinct CDR3 sequences detected, 5.5% to 7.5% appear once; the ten largest clones hold 1.5% to 2%. The chain combines TRBV2 with TRBJ2-2; possible D gene TRBD1, 6 bases. This TCR was sampled from a man younger than 30 in good health. The material sequenced was naive T cells sorted from blood. DNA for the CDR3: TGTGCCAGCCTCCAGGGGACCAACACCGGGGAGCTGTTTTTT. Translating it yields CASLQGTNTGELFF.